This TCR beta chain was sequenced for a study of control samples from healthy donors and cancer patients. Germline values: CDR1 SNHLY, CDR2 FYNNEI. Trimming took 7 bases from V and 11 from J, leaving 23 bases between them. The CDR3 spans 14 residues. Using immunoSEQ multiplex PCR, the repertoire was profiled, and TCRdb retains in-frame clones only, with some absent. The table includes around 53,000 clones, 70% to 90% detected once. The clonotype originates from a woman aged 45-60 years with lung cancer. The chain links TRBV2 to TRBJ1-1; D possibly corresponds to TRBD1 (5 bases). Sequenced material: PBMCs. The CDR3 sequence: CASKETGERRGAFF. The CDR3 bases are TGTGCCAGCAAGGAAACAGGCGAGCGTCGGGGCGCTTTCTTT. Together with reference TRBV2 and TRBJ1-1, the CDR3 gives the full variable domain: EPEVTQTPSHQVTQMGQEVILRCVPISNHLYFYWYRQILGQKVEFLVSFYNNEISEKSEIFDDQFSVERPDGSNFTLKIRSTKLEDSAMYFCASKETGERRGAFFGQGTRLTVV.